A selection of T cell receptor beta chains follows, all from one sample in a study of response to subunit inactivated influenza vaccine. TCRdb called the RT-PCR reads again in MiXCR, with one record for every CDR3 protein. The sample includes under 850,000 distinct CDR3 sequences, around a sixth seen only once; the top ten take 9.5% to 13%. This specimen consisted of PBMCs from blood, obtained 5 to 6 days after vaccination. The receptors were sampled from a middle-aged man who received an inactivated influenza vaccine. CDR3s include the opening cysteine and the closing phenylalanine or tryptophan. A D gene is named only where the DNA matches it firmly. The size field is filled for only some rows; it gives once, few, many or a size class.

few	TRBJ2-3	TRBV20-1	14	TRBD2	TGCAGTGCTACACGGACTAGATCTACAGATACGCAGTATTTT	CSATRTRSTDTQYF
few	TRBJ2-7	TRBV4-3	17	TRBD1	TGCGCCAGCAGCCAGACCCGGGACAGCACTCCCCCCTACGAGCAGTACTTC	CASSQTRDSTPPYEQYF
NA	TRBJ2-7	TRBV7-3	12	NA	TGTGCCAGCAGCCTAAGCACCGGCGAGCAGTACTTC	CASSLSTGEQYF
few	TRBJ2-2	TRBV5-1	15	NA	TGCGCCAGCAGCTTGGCCTCTGGTTTTTCCGGGGAGCTGTTTTTT	CASSLASGFSGELFF
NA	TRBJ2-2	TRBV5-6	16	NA	TGTGCCAGCAGCTTGGACAGGGTTGGGGACACCGGGGAGCTGTTTTTT	CASSLDRVGDTGELFF
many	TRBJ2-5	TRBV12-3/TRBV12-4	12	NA	TGTGCCAGCAAGGGCTACCAAGAGACCCAGTACTTC	CASKGYQETQYF
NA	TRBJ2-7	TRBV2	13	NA	TGTGCCAACCCTATTCTTGGGGGCTACGAGCAGTACTTC	CANPILGGYEQYF
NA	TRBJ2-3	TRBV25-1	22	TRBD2	TGTGCCAGCAGTCCAATGTTTCCCACCCGGGCTAGCGGGATCACTAGCACAGATACGCAGTATTTT	CASSPMFPTRASGITSTDTQYF
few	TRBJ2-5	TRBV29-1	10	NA	TGCAGCGTTGGGCGGCCGGCCCAGTACTTC	CSVGRPAQYF
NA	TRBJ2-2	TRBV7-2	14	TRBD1	TGTGCCAGCAGCTGGGGACAGGGGACCGGGGAGCTGTTTTTT	CASSWGQGTGELFF
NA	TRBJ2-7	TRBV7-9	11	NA	TGTGCCAGCAGCTTAGATCAGCCCCCGACCTTC	CASSLDQPPTF
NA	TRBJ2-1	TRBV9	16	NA	TGTGCCAGCAGCGTAGATGGCAGCATTTTATACAATGAGCAGTTCTTC	CASSVDGSILYNEQFF
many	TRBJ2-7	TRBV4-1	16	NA	TGCGCCAGCAGCCAAGATCGGGGGACAGTCTACTACGAGCAGTACTTC	CASSQDRGTVYYEQYF
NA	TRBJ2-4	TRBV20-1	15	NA	TGCAGTGCTAGAGATCGGGGGCTAGCCAAAAACATTCAGTACTTC	CSARDRGLAKNIQYF
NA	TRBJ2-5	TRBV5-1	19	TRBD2	TGCGCCAGCAGCTTGGACTGGCTAGCGGGGGGGCAGGATCAAGAGACCCAGTACTTC	CASSLDWLAGGQDQETQYF
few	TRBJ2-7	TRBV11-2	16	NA	TGTGCCAGCAGCTTGGCCGGGACCCGAGGGGTCTACGAGCAGTACTTC	CASSLAGTRGVYEQYF
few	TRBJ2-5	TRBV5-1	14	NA	TGCGCCAGCAGCATCGGGATGTCACAAGAGACCCAGTACTTC	CASSIGMSQETQYF
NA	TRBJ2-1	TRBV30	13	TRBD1	TGTGCCTGGAGGCCACAGGGGGCGTTGGTCAAGTTCTTC	CAWRPQGALVKFF
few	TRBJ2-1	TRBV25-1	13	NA	TGTGCCAGCAGGCCCGGGGTGTTGGATGAGCAGTTCTTC	CASRPGVLDEQFF
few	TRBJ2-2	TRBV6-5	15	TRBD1	TGTGCCAGCAGCTTAGGGGGCCTCGACACCGGGGAGCTGTTTTTT	CASSLGGLDTGELFF
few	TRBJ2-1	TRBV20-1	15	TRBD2	TGCAGTGCGCCGACTAGCGGGACCGGCCCGGGGGAGCAGTTCTTC	CSAPTSGTGPGEQFF
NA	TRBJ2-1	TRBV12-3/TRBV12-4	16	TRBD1	TGTGCCAGCAGTTTCACCGACAGGGGGTGGGAGGATGGGCAGTTCTTC	CASSFTDRGWEDGQFF
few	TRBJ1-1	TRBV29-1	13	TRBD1	TGCAGCGTTGAAGACAGGGGGCTCACTGAAGCTTTCTTT	CSVEDRGLTEAFF
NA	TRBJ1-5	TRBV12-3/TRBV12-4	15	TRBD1	TGTGCCAGCAAAACCGGGACAGGGGCCCATCAGCCCCAGCATTTT	CASKTGTGAHQPQHF
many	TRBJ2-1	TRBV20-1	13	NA	TGCAGTGCTAGTCGTGGCAGGGCATGGGAGCAGTTCTTC	CSASRGRAWEQFF
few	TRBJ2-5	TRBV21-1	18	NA	TGTGCCAGCAGCAAAGTGAGCGGCGACCCGTACCCTCAAGAGACCCAGTACTTC	CASSKVSGDPYPQETQYF
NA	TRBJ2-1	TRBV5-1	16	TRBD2	TGCGCCAGCAGCATCGGGACTAGCGGACCCTACAATGAGCAGTTCTTC	CASSIGTSGPYNEQFF
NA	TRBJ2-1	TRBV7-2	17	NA	TGTGCCAGCAGCTTCGTCCGTAGACGGGGGCCCTACAATGAGCAGTTCTTC	CASSFVRRRGPYNEQFF
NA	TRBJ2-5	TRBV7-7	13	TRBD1	TGTGCCAGCAGCTCAGACAGGGAGCGGACCCAGTACTTC	CASSSDRERTQYF
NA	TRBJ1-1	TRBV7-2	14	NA	TGTGCCAGCAAGGTTAACAGGCTGGGCACTGAAGCTTTCTTT	CASKVNRLGTEAFF
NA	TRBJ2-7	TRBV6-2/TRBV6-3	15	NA	TGTGCCAGCAGTCAAAACAGAGAGTCCTACTACGAGCAGTACTTC	CASSQNRESYYEQYF
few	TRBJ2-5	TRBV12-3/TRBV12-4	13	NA	TGTGCCAGCAGACTGACTACCCAAGAGACCCAGTACTTC	CASRLTTQETQYF
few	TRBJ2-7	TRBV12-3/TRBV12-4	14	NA	TGTGCCAGCAGCATACAAGCGGAAGGATACGAGCAGTACTTC	CASSIQAEGYEQYF
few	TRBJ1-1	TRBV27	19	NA	TGTGCCAGCAGTACTCAATACAGGGCACGAAGGGACTGGGGGACTGAAGCTTTCTTT	CASSTQYRARRDWGTEAFF
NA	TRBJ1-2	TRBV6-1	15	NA	TGTGCCAGCAGTGAATTCATCCGGCCCGGCTATGGCTACACCTTC	CASSEFIRPGYGYTF
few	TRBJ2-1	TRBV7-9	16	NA	TGTGCCAGCAGCAACCTAGCAGAGAGCTCCTACAATGAGCAGTTCTTC	CASSNLAESSYNEQFF
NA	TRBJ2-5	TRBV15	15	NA	TGTGCCACCAGCAGAGATGGAGCGTACCAAGAGACCCAGTACTTC	CATSRDGAYQETQYF
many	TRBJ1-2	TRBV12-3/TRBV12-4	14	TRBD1	TGTGCCAGCAGTTTAGAAGGACAGGACTATGGCTACACCTTC	CASSLEGQDYGYTF
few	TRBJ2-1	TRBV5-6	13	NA	TGTGCCAGCACCCGGACCACCAATCATGAGCAGTTCTTC	CASTRTTNHEQFF
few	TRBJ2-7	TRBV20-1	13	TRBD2	TGCAGTGCTAAGGGACTAGCGATCTACGAGCAGTACTTC	CSAKGLAIYEQYF
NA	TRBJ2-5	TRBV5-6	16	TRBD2	TGTGCCAGCAGCTTGGGGAGCGGGGGGGCCGCGGAGACCCAGTACTTC	CASSLGSGGAAETQYF